This is a list of T cell receptor beta chains from one sample in a study of blood T cell repertoires in COVID-19. This table comes from immunoSEQ multiplex PCR, and its TCRdb copy is limited to in-frame clones, with some not included. In the table there are about 260,000 clones, 84% of which are singletons. Sequencing was performed on peripheral blood. The receptors derive from a man in his sixties with acute or convalescent COVID-19. CDR3s include the opening cysteine and the closing phenylalanine or tryptophan. The D gene is left open where the match is weak. Expanded clones get a size class; other rows say once, few or many, or leave the size out.

j_call clone_size v_call d_call cdr3_nt cdr3_aa
TRBJ1-2 NA TRBV3-1/TRBV3-2 NA TGTGCCAGCAGCCCCCTGAGGGCATATAACTATGGCTACACCTTC CASSPLRAYNYGYTF
TRBJ2-2 NA TRBV7-3 NA TGTGCCAGCAGCTTATCGGGGTTCCTCACCACCGGGGAGCTGTTTTTT CASSLSGFLTTGELFF
TRBJ1-2 NA TRBV5-1 NA TGCGCCAGCAGCTTAATATCGGGAGTTAACTATGGCTACACCTTC CASSLISGVNYGYTF
TRBJ2-1 NA TRBV2 TRBD1 TGTGCCAGCGCCCGGGACAGATCCTACAATGAGCAGTTCTTC CASARDRSYNEQFF
TRBJ1-2 NA TRBV15 NA TGTGCCACCAGCAGAGATCGGCTGACAGTCCCTAACTATGGCTACACCTTC CATSRDRLTVPNYGYTF
TRBJ2-7 NA TRBV5-1 NA TGCGCCAGCAGCTCAGGGGTTTACGAGCAGTACTTC CASSSGVYEQYF
TRBJ1-2 NA TRBV5-1 NA TGCGCCAGCGGTTCCACAGGGACCTATGGCTACACCTTC CASGSTGTYGYTF
TRBJ2-5 NA TRBV5-1 TRBD1 TGCGCCAGCAGCAACGGACAGGTAGAAGAGACCCAGTACTTC CASSNGQVEETQYF
TRBJ2-7 NA TRBV3-1/TRBV3-2 TRBD2 TGTGCCAGCGCGAGGACTAGCGGGACCTCCTACGAGCAGTACTTC CASARTSGTSYEQYF
TRBJ2-1 once TRBV4-1 NA TGCGCCAGCAGCCAAGCTGGGGGGCAGGGGGGTGAGCAGTTCTTC CASSQAGGQGGEQFF
TRBJ2-1 NA TRBV5-1 TRBD1 TGCGCCAGCAGCGCGGTAATAGGGGGCGCTTCCTACAATGAGCAGTTCTTC CASSAVIGGASYNEQFF
TRBJ2-1 NA TRBV20-1 TRBD2 TGCAGTGCTAGTCGACTAGCGGGGGGGTATGAGCAGTTCTTC CSASRLAGGYEQFF
TRBJ1-1 NA TRBV30 NA TGTGCCTGGAGCCTCGGACAGAACACTGAAGCTTTCTTT CAWSLGQNTEAFF
TRBJ2-7 NA TRBV7-9 NA TGTGCCAGCAGCCCCCGGGCCCTAGAGGGGGACGAGCAGTACTTC CASSPRALEGDEQYF
TRBJ2-5 NA TRBV19 TRBD1 TGTGCCAGCTCCACAGGGGGCCGGGAGACCCAGTACTTC CASSTGGRETQYF
TRBJ2-7 NA TRBV27 NA TGTGCCAGCAGTTTAGGCGGGACGGCCCTCCAGTACTTC CASSLGGTALQYF
TRBJ2-3 NA TRBV11-2 TRBD1 TGTGCCAGCAGCCCCCGACAGGGGGCAGGTGATACGCAGTATTTT CASSPRQGAGDTQYF
TRBJ2-3 NA TRBV7-6 TRBD2 TGTGCCAGCAGCGACCGTAGGACTAGCGGGGTATCTAGCACAGATACGCAGTATTTT CASSDRRTSGVSSTDTQYF
TRBJ1-5 NA TRBV3-1/TRBV3-2 TRBD1 TGTGCCAGCAGCCACGCAAAGGGGGGACAGGGAGACCAGCCCCAGCATTTT CASSHAKGGQGDQPQHF
TRBJ2-1 NA TRBV19 NA TGTGCCAGTAGTATAACTGGGAGCCTCTCCTACAATGAGCAGTTCTTC CASSITGSLSYNEQFF